This T cell receptor beta chain stems from a study of naive and memory T cell subsets (TCRdb year 2017). Background on the whole study: An open-source, UMI-based TCR alpha and beta sequencing pipeline was applied to sorted naive and memory peripheral blood T cell subsets. Complete agreement was observed between the functional CMV T cell responses and the IgG serology results. RNA was DNase-treated and reverse transcribed with TCR constant-region primers, mostly using SuperScript III. What the authors observed across the whole study: Each clonotype was defined as a single alpha or beta chain sequence rather than as a paired alpha/beta receptor. The repertoire findings for the naive and memory subsets could not be validated against a ground truth, as none was available. A power law was followed by TCR abundance, with an exponent that differed between naive and memory subsets but was consistent across the three individuals. Following error correction, more than 85% of naive TCR sequences occurred only once, which made naive abundance distributions much steeper than those of memory subsets. In both CD4 and CD8 cells, the Gini index increased while Shannon and inverse Simpson diversity decreased from naive through CM, EM and EMRA. RNA-based TCR counts may be influenced by expression changes linked to T cell activation and differentiation.

As regards this clonotype: Its antigen has not been determined. Per-base qualities were not stored, and no clone one base away is much larger.

Reading from cysteine to phenylalanine, the CDR3 counts 15 amino acids. This entry keeps only the CDR3 DNA: 45 bases, framed from base 1. For CDR1 and CDR2, the germline V gene lists MDHEN and SYDVKM. Between the V and J ends, shortened by 2 bases and 2 bases respectively, the junction contains 11 bases. From the second PCR step onward, the TCR alpha chain libraries and the TCR beta chain libraries were amplified separately. CMV status of each donor was established by measuring IFNgamma production from CD4+ T cells after fresh PBMCs were stimulated overnight with CMV viral lysate. CD4 T cells were positively selected with Miltenyi beads, followed by positive selection of CD8 T cells from the CD4-negative fraction. Cells were stained for CD3, CD4, CD8, CD45RA, CD27 and a live/dead dye and were sorted on a BD Aria II into four subsets based on CD45RA and CD27. Blood came from a few healthy volunteers, each fractionated into CD4 and CD8 T cells and then into four differentiation subsets. Around 120 ml of peripheral blood was collected from each donor, and PBMC were isolated from the blood using Ficoll-Paque PLUS density-gradient centrifugation. The sorted cells were lysed in RLT buffer, after which RNA was extracted using a Qiagen RNeasy kit and kept at -80 degrees C.

Library method: UMI-ligation and nested PCR. An equimolar mix of two oligonucleotides covering both TRBC1 and TRBC2 was used as the beta constant-region primer. Four rounds of PCR were used to amplify ligated cDNA, with nested alpha and beta constant-region primers being used together with the SP2 primer. A single-stranded oligonucleotide containing the SP2 primer and a 12-nucleotide UMI was joined to the 3' end of the cDNA by T4 RNA ligase 1. Incubation of the ligation reaction lasted roughly 19-24 hours at 16 degrees C. PCR2 was usually performed as a SYBR Green qPCR and halted at a preset threshold so that over-amplification would not occur. All purifications after the first were performed with Agencourt AMPure XP magnetic beads. Libraries were quantified by Qubit and checked on a TapeStation, with a main peak expected near 650 bp. Pooled libraries were sequenced on an Illumina MiSeq with v2 2x251 paired-end kits, typically giving 1-2 million reads per sample. Each sample's library went into the pool at roughly 4 nM, and about 4.5-7% PhiX was added to help with cluster recognition. As for the authors' bioinformatics: FASTQ reads processed by Demultiplexor were assigned V and J genes by Decombinator through tag matching that tolerated a single base-pair mismatch. Collapsinator used UMIs to correct both sequencing errors and frequency errors arising from PCR heterogeneity. CDR3Translator translated TCRs and extracted CDR3s from the conserved cysteine to the FGXG phenylalanine, flagging non-productive sequences. Gini, Shannon entropy and inverse Simpson indices were calculated on repertoires that had been subsampled to equal numbers of UMI-defined TCRs. Within the linear range, a power law was fitted by maximum likelihood to the distributions of clonotype abundance. When run on a single naive CD8 sample, MIGEC and the pipeline yielded similar UMI counts, similar unique TCR numbers and similar clonal distributions. Repertoires were searched for around 7,300 CMV-associated CDR3 sequences compiled from VDJdb and a published dataset. TCRdb itself trimmed the public reads at Q25 with fastp, ran MiXCR and retained productive beta chains. Rows are combined by CDR3 protein, so each entry shows the most common genes and DNA. The V and J calls shown here were made by TCRdb, not taken from the authors' results. The sample table records 120,000 or so distinct CDR3 sequences; just over 35% of these occur just once. The leading ten clones occupy 0.9% of the sample.

Sequencing input: central memory CD4+ T cells from blood. Per the publication, the cell subset or site label means: central memory, CD45RA- CD27+. This chain is built from TRBV28 and TRBJ2-3, and TRBD2 may be the D gene, going by 6 matching bases. This receptor was taken from a human donor in good health. The nucleotides are TGTGCCAGCAGTTTACCCGGGAGCGCCACAGATACGCAGTATTTT. This encodes CASSLPGSATDTQYF.